This T cell receptor (beta chain) was identified in a study of blood T cell repertoires in COVID-19. Looking at the study overall: From T cells, B-cell-depleted T cells, or PBMCs came the material, which was cDNA or gDNA.

Measured with immunoSEQ multiplex PCR; TCRdb has only the in-frame clones, and not every one. The sample contains tens of thousands of clones, about 80% of which appear only once. Trimming left V 2 bases short and J 6 bases short, with 7 bases between. Germline loops: CDR1 MNHEY, CDR2 SVGAGI. The CDR3 spans 13 residues. This clone was counted between two and nine times. The rearrangement joins TRBV6-5 to TRBJ1-4; D is undetermined. Sequenced sample: peripheral blood. The origin of this receptor is a man in his sixties with acute or convalescent COVID-19. CDR3 sequence: CASSYTTYEKLFF. CDR3 nucleotides: TGTGCCAGCAGTTACACGACTTATGAAAAACTGTTTTTT.